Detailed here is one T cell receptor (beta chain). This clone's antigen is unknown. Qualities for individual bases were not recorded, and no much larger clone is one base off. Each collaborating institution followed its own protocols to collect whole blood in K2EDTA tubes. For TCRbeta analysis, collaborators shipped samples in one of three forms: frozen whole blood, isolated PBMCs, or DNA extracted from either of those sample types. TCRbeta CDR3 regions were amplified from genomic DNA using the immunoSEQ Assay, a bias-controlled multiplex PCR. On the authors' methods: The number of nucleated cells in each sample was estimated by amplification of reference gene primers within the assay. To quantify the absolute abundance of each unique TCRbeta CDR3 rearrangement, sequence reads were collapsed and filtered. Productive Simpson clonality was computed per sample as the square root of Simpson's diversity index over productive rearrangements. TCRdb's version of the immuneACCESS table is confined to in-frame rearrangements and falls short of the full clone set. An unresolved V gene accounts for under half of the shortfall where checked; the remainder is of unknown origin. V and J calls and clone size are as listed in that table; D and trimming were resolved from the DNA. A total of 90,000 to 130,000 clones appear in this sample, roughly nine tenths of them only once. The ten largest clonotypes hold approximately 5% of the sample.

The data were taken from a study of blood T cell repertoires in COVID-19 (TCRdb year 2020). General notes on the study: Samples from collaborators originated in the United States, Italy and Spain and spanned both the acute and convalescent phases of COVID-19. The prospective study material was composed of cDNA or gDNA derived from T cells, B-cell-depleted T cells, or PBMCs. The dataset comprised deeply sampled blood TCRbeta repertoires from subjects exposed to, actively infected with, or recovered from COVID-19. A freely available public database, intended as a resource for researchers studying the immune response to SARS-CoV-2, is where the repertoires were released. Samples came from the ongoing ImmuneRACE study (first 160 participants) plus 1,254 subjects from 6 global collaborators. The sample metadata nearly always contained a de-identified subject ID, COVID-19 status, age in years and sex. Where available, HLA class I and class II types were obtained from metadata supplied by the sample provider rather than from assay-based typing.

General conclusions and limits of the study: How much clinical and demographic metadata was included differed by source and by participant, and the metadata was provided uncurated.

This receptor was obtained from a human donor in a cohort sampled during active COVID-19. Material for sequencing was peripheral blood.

The CDR3 corresponds to CASSKWVAGVEACSYNEQFF. The DNA sequence reads TGTGCCAGCAGCAAATGGGTAGCGGGGGTTGAAGCGTGCTCCTACAATGAGCAGTTCTTC. The V and J genes are TRBV21-1 and TRBJ2-1; the D segment call TRBD2 is taken from the table without a DNA check. TRBV21-1 is a recognized pseudogene. CDR3 length: 20 amino acids, cysteine to phenylalanine. CDR3 DNA only is kept here, 60 bases in frame from base 1.